Presented here are 27 T cell receptor beta chains from one specimen sequenced in a study of CD8 T cells in Susac syndrome. Random hexamers were used to reverse transcribe the RNA input (about 0.5 to 1 ug). Each CDR3 protein is one row after TCRdb ran MiXCR on the immunoSEQ multiplex PCR reads. This table holds about 400,000 distinct CDR3 sequences, about 85% found once. Specimen: CD8+ T cells from PBMCs. The receptors derive from a human donor with multiple sclerosis.

This chain connects TRBV20-1 to TRBJ2-1; D is ambiguous. This CDR3 contains 12 residues. V gave up 3 bases and J gave up 10 bases, with 13 bases separating them. The germline V gene has CDR1 DFQATT and CDR2 SNEGSKA (reference sequence). The CDR3 sequence: CSASSGAREQFF. The CDR3, as DNA: TGCAGTGCTAGTTCAGGCGCCCGGGAGCAGTTCTTC.

V usage is TRBV7-9 and J usage is TRBJ2-2; 9 bases align to TRBD1. Germline V gives CDR1 SEHNR, CDR2 FQNEAQ (reference sequence). The CDR3 length is 14 residues. Trimming removed 5 bases from V and 6 bases from J; junction bases left unmatched: 4. CDR3 sequence: CASSAGTGPGELFF. The CDR3 nucleotides are TGTGCCAGCAGCGCCGGGACAGGGCCCGGGGAGCTGTTTTTT.

This chain joins TRBV25-1 and TRBJ1-2; no reliable D call. V gave up 2 bases and J gave up 6 bases, with 10 bases separating them. This CDR3 has 13 residues. Germline V lookup: CDR1 MGHDK, CDR2 SYGVNS. The CDR3 nucleotides are TGTGCCAGCAGTGAACACCTCCTAGATGGCTACACCTTC. Its protein is CASSEHLLDGYTF.

This clonotype appeared once. The chain uses TRBV5-6 and TRBJ2-5; 9 bases match TRBD1. Trimming took 4 bases from V and 0 from J; bases not matched to a gene: 7. The CDR3 contains 16 residues. CDR1 and CDR2 from the germline V gene are SGHDT and YYEEEE. The CDR3: CASSERDRVHQETQYF. CDR3 bases: TGTGCCAGCAGCGAGCGGGACAGGGTCCACCAAGAGACCCAGTACTTC.

V and J are TRBV29-1 and TRBJ2-1; D remains unclear. Per germline, CDR1 SQVTM and CDR2 ANQGSEA. V dropped 5 bases and J dropped 4 bases, with 9 bases sitting between them. The CDR3 has 12 residues. CDR3 region: CSVSPSYNEQFF. CDR3 coding DNA: TGCAGCGTTAGTCCCAGTTACAATGAGCAGTTCTTC.

This chain links TRBV27 with TRBJ2-7; 11 nucleotides agree with TRBD1. The ends lost 0 bases at V and 3 bases at J; junction bases unmatched: 4. The CDR3 is made up of 16 amino acids. CDR1 is MNHEY, CDR2 SMNVEV, per germline (reference sequence). CDR3 sequence (DNA): TGTGCCAGCAGTTTATCTGGACAGGGGGCCGGCTACGAGCAGTACTTC. It codes for CASSLSGQGAGYEQYF.

The chain recombines TRBV15 with TRBJ2-3; 11 nucleotides align to TRBD1. V lost 3 bases and J lost 4; bases outside the gene matches: 6. The CDR3 loop spans 16 amino acids. Germline lookup yields CDR1 LNHNV and CDR2 YYDKDF (reference sequence). CDR3 sequence (DNA): TGTGCCACCAGCAGGACCGGGACAGGGGGAGCAGATACGCAGTATTTT. Its translation: CATSRTGTGGADTQYF. Filled out from reference TRBV15 and TRBJ2-3, the complete variable domain reads DAMVIQNPRYQVTQFGKPVTLSCSQTLNHNVMYWYQQKSSQAPKLLFHYYDKDFNNEADTPDNFQSRRPNTSFCFLDIRSPGLGDTAMYLCATSRTGTGGADTQYFGPGTRLTVL.

The genes are TRBV11-1 and TRBJ2-1; D remains ambiguous. The germline gives CDR1 SGHAT, CDR2 FQDESV (reference sequence). The CDR3 loop spans 17 amino acids. V dropped 1 base and J dropped 5 bases, with 18 bases sitting between them. The chain's CDR3 is CASSLGTGPFVHNEQFF. In nucleotides, the CDR3 is TGTGCCAGCAGCTTAGGTACCGGGCCCTTCGTCCACAATGAGCAGTTCTTC. The variable domain in full, completed from reference TRBV11-1 and TRBJ2-1, reads EAEVAQSPRYKITEKSQAVAFWCDPISGHATLYWYRQILGQGPELLVQFQDESVVDDSQLPKDRFSAERLKGVDSTLKIQPAELGDSAMYLCASSLGTGPFVHNEQFFGPGTRLTVL.

This clonotype was detected only once. J is TRBJ2-5 and V is TRBV4-1, with D hard to call. The CDR3 length is 15 residues. Trimming removed 0 bases at V and 5 bases at J, with 13 bases between. Germline V gene lookup returns CDR1 MGHRA and CDR2 YSYEKL. The CDR3: CASSQDFGEGETQYF. As DNA, the CDR3 is TGCGCCAGCAGCCAAGATTTTGGCGAAGGGGAGACCCAGTACTTC.

The chain has TRBV5-1 and TRBJ2-1; D gene ambiguous. Germline V gene data show CDR1 as SGHRS and CDR2 as YFSETQ. Trimming shortened V by 1 base and J by 8 bases, and 10 bases separated the two germline ends. This CDR3 contains 13 residues. The CDR3 sequence: CASSLFGYDEQFF. Written as DNA, the CDR3 is TGCGCCAGCAGCTTGTTCGGGTACGATGAGCAGTTCTTC. The complete variable domain, with remaining parts taken from reference TRBV5-1 and TRBJ2-1, reads KAGVTQTPRYLIKTRGQQVTLSCSPISGHRSVSWYQQTPGQGLQFLFEYFSETQRNKGNFPGRFSGRQFSNSRSEMNVSTLELGDSALYLCASSLFGYDEQFFGPGTRLTVL.

The CDR3 bases are TGTGCCAGCAGTTCACCACAGGGGCTACAGGAGACCCAGTACTTC. This sequence encodes CASSSPQGLQETQYF. This chain connects TRBV28 to TRBJ2-5; TRBD1 aligns across 7 bases. This CDR3 spans 15 amino acids. CDR1 MDHEN and CDR2 SYDVKM come from the germline V gene. Losses at the gene ends were 4 bases for V and 5 bases for J; bases not matched to a gene: 10.

The J gene is TRBJ1-5, the V gene TRBV4-1; TRBD1 is a possible D gene (6 bases). CDR1 and CDR2 (germline): MGHRA, YSYEKL. The V end lost 0 bases, the J end lost 7 bases, and 13 bases lay between the germline ends. The CDR3 has 15 residues. The CDR3 coding sequence is TGCGCCAGCAGCCAAGAACAAACAGGGTGGCAGCCCCAGCATTTT. Protein sequence: CASSQEQTGWQPQHF.

The rearrangement uses TRBV6-5 and TRBJ1-2; tentatively, D is TRBD1 (5 bases). The CDR3 covers 13 residues. The V end lost 2 bases, the J end lost 7 bases, and 11 bases lay between the germline ends. In germline, CDR1 is MNHEY, CDR2 SVGAGI. This chain's CDR3 is CASSYGGIGGYTF. The CDR3 nucleotides read TGTGCCAGCAGTTACGGGGGGATTGGTGGCTACACCTTC.

The V gene is TRBV12-3 or TRBV12-4, the J gene TRBJ1-1; 7 nucleotides agree with TRBD1. The ends lost 3 bases at V and 2 bases at J; junction bases unmatched: 9. This CDR3 is built from 16 residues. The CDR3 nucleotides are TGTGCCAGCAGTTTCGGGGCCGACAGGGCCAACACTGAAGCTTTCTTT. Translated, it gives CASSFGADRANTEAFF.

This clonotype was seen once. The rearrangement joins TRBV7-2 to TRBJ2-7; D may be TRBD1 (5 bases). The CDR3 spans 14 residues. Trimming removed 2 bases from V and 2 bases from J, with 10 bases in between. CDR1 is SGHTA and CDR2 is FQGNSA in the germline V gene. DNA of the CDR3: TGTGCCAGCAGCTTACCCAGGGCTCCCTACGAGCAGTACTTC. Translated, it gives CASSLPRAPYEQYF.

The chain joins TRBV29-1 to TRBJ2-3; 9 nucleotides match TRBD1. V was pared by 8 bases and J by 2 bases, with 5 bases of the junction left unmatched. This CDR3 has 13 amino acids. CDR1 SQVTM and CDR2 ANQGSEA come from the germline V gene. CDR3 bases: TGCAGCTTCCGGGACAGGGACACAGATACGCAGTATTTT. Translation gives CSFRDRDTDTQYF.

This clonotype was observed a few times. The V and J genes are TRBV4-1 and TRBJ1-1, with 7 bases lining up with TRBD1. This CDR3 contains 16 residues. Germline V gene data show CDR1 as MGHRA and CDR2 as YSYEKL. Unmatched junction bases numbered 9, after V lost 1 base and J lost 4 bases. CDR3 region: CASSQVYRGKGTEAFF. CDR3 coding DNA: TGCGCCAGCAGCCAAGTCTACAGGGGAAAGGGCACTGAAGCTTTCTTT.

This clonotype was picked up a small number of times. The CDR3 DNA sequence: TGTGCCACCAGCAGAGACCGGGACGCAGGGGTCGAGCAGTACTTC. Encoded protein: CATSRDRDAGVEQYF. This chain connects TRBV15 to TRBJ2-7, with TRBD1 as a possible D gene (6 bases). CDR1 is LNHNV and CDR2 is YYDKDF in the germline V gene (reference sequence). Trimming cost V 0 bases and J 6 bases, with 15 bases left between them. The CDR3 has 15 amino acids.

V is TRBV4-1 and J is TRBJ2-7; 12 bases align to TRBD2. The CDR3 contains 16 residues. The V segment lost 4 bases and the J segment 3 bases; nucleotides outside the gene matches: 7. Germline V gene data show CDR1 as MGHRA and CDR2 as YSYEKL. CDR3 nucleotide sequence: TGCGCCAGCAGCCCCCTAGCGGGGGGGTCCAACTACGAGCAGTACTTC. Protein: CASSPLAGGSNYEQYF.

The V and J genes are TRBV6-1 and TRBJ1-5; the D gene is possibly TRBD1 (5 bases). This CDR3 comprises 15 residues. Trimming cost V 5 bases and J 2 bases, with 13 bases left between them. Germline assignment: CDR1 MNHNS and CDR2 SASEGT. The CDR3 sequence is CASSKDIFGNQPQHF. The DNA for the CDR3 is TGTGCCAGCAGTAAGGACATTTTTGGCAATCAGCCCCAGCATTTT.

This rearrangement joins TRBV21-1 to TRBJ1-3; the D call TRBD1 from the table was never checked on the DNA. TRBV21-1 corresponds to a pseudogene. The CDR3 has 15 amino acids. CDR3 DNA sequence: TGTGCCAGCAGCAACTTTCCGCCCTTTCCGGGACAGCAAGATTTT. As protein: CASSNFPPFPGQQDF.

The rearrangement uses TRBV3-1 and TRBJ2-7; no firm D call. Trimming removed 0 bases from V and 3 bases from J, with 6 bases in between. In germline, CDR1 is LGHDT, CDR2 YNNKEL (reference sequence). The CDR3 is 13 amino acids. The CDR3 is CASSQEGFYEQYF. DNA for the CDR3: TGTGCCAGCAGCCAAGAAGGCTTCTACGAGCAGTACTTC.

The chain couples TRBV19 to TRBJ2-7; the D call may be TRBD1 or TRBD2 (5 bases each). Trimming left V 3 bases short and J 2 bases short, with 11 bases between. The CDR3 totals 14 residues. Germline lookup yields CDR1 LNHDA and CDR2 SQIVND (reference sequence). CDR3 bases: TGTGCCAGTAGTATGGGACCTGAGACCTACGAGCAGTACTTC. This translates into CASSMGPETYEQYF.

The chain links TRBV4-1 to TRBJ2-3; 8 nucleotides agree with TRBD1. Germline CDR1 reads MGHRA; CDR2 reads YSYEKL. With V trimmed by 1 base and J by 2 bases, 5 bases remained unmatched. The CDR3 totals 16 residues. The CDR3 reads CASSQVYRGITDTQYF. The CDR3 coding sequence is TGCGCCAGCAGCCAAGTTTACAGGGGGATCACAGATACGCAGTATTTT.

This sequence joins TRBV5-1 and TRBJ2-7; the match to TRBD2 covers 12 bases. Trimming cost V 0 bases and J 6 bases; bases outside gene matches: 7. The CDR3 has 16 residues. Germline V CDR1 and CDR2: SGHRS, YFSETQ. The CDR3 is CASSLAGVTSGGEQYF. CDR3 in DNA: TGCGCCAGCAGCTTGGCGGGGGTGACTAGCGGGGGCGAGCAGTACTTC.

The J gene is TRBJ2-7, the V gene TRBV27, with 11 nucleotides matching TRBD2. Germline CDR1 reads MNHEY; CDR2 reads SMNVEV (reference sequence). J was trimmed by 4 bases and V by 6 bases; bases with no gene match: 5. CDR3 size: 14 residues. In DNA form, the CDR3 reads TGTGCCAGCAGATATAGCGGGAGGGCTTACGAGCAGTACTTC. It encodes CASRYSGRAYEQYF.

This clonotype was seen only once. The rearrangement joins TRBV4-1 to TRBJ2-7; the D gene is possibly TRBD2 (6 bases). V lost 4 bases to trimming and J lost 3 bases, with 13 bases between them. Germline CDR1 reads MGHRA; CDR2 reads YSYEKL. The CDR3 contains 14 residues. The CDR3 reads CASSRAGPYYEQYF. In DNA, the CDR3 is TGCGCCAGCAGCCGCGCGGGACCCTACTACGAGCAGTACTTC.